This passage covers 15 T cell receptor beta chains from one sample sequenced in a study of T cells in Graves' hyperthyroidism and ophthalmopathy. Using RNA transcripts as the source, TCR beta CDR3 regions were amplified. HTBI primers drove first-round RT-PCR of the TCR CDR3. TCRdb analysed the multiplex PCR reads with MiXCR anew, one entry per CDR3 protein. Of about 610,000 distinct CDR3 sequences detected, approximately 15% appear once; the ten largest clones hold about 3.9%. The material sequenced was blood. The receptors were gathered from a middle-aged woman with Graves' ophthalmopathy.

At least ten counts were recorded for this clonotype. This chain joins TRBV5-6 and TRBJ2-1; TRBD1 aligns across 7 bases. The CDR3 extends over 16 amino acids. V lost 4 bases, J lost 4 bases, and 11 bases stayed unmatched. Germline values: CDR1 SGHDT, CDR2 YYEEEE. The CDR3 DNA is TGTGCCAGCAGCCCGGCCGGTGGGACAGTATACAATGAGCAGTTCTTC. This translates into CASSPAGGTVYNEQFF.

This clonotype has a single count. The DNA for the CDR3 is TGTGCCAGCAGCGTTCCAGGGGGCGCCGGGGGTGGCTACACCTTC. Its translation is CASSVPGGAGGGYTF. V is TRBV9 and J is TRBJ1-2; 8 nucleotides agree with TRBD1. With 2 bases clipped from V and 7 bases from J, the junction kept 10 bases outside the gene matches. Looked up from germline, CDR1 is SGDLS and CDR2 is YYNGEE. This CDR3 is built from 15 residues.

In its sample, this clonotype was seen many times. The chain employs TRBV6-5 and TRBJ1-1, with a weak D call TRBD1 (6 bases). The length of the CDR3 is 14 residues. Trimming took off 4 bases at V and 0 bases at J, with 9 bases between the two ends. CDR1 and CDR2 from the germline V gene are MNHEY and SVGAGI. The chain's CDR3 is CASSSGQMNTEAFF. CDR3 in DNA: TGTGCCAGCAGTTCTGGACAGATGAACACTGAAGCTTTCTTT.

The chain recombines TRBV6-2 or TRBV6-3 with TRBJ1-1, with D perhaps matching TRBD1 (6 bases). V was pared by 6 bases and J by 6 bases, with 17 bases between. The CDR3 runs to 14 residues. Germline CDR1 and CDR2: MNHEY and SVGEGT. The CDR3 sequence: CASRVGHLKSEAFF. Here the CDR3 DNA reads TGTGCCAGCAGGGTGGGACACCTAAAATCTGAAGCTTTCTTT.

This clonotype showed up just a few times. The chain recombines TRBV5-1 with TRBJ2-7, with TRBD1 matching 9 bases. Trimming removed 5 bases from V and 9 bases from J; junction bases left unmatched: 12. Germline CDR1 reads SGHRS; CDR2 reads YFSETQ. This CDR3 is 14 amino acids long. CDR3 DNA: TGCGCCAGCAGTCAGACGGGACAGGGCCCGAGGCAGTACTTC. It is translated as CASSQTGQGPRQYF. Based on the CDR3 plus reference TRBV5-1 and TRBJ2-7, the full variable domain is KAGVTQTPRYLIKTRGQQVTLSCSPISGHRSVSWYQQTPGQGLQFLFEYFSETQRNKGNFPGRFSGRQFSNSRSEMNVSTLELGDSALYLCASSQTGQGPRQYFGPGTRLTVT.

This clonotype has at least ten counts. V and J are TRBV28 and TRBJ2-7; TRBD2 agrees at 9 bases. Germline CDR1 and CDR2: MDHEN and SYDVKM. The length of the CDR3 is 12 residues. The CDR3 here is CAASGISYEQYF. The CDR3 DNA sequence: TGTGCGGCTAGCGGGATTTCCTACGAGCAGTACTTC.

This clonotype appeared a few times. The chain is built from TRBV5-1 and TRBJ1-5; the D gene is possibly TRBD1 (5 bases). The CDR3 totals 14 residues. Trimming stripped 4 bases from V and 0 bases from J, with 8 bases between. The germline CDR1 and CDR2 sequences are SGHRS and YFSETQ. The CDR3 sequence: CASSVGDSNQPQHF. The CDR3 DNA follows: TGCGCCAGCAGCGTAGGGGATAGCAATCAGCCCCAGCATTTT.

This sequence joins TRBV7-9 and TRBJ1-1, with D uncertain. CDR1 and CDR2 from the germline V gene are SEHNR and FQNEAQ (reference sequence). V was shortened by 5 bases and J by 0 bases, with 13 bases between the two germline ends. This CDR3 is built from 15 residues. Written as DNA, the CDR3 is TGTGCCAGCAGCGAGGGTCGGGGTCTGAACACTGAAGCTTTCTTT. Its translation: CASSEGRGLNTEAFF.

As regards this clonotype: A junction boundary mismatches the germline segment, possibly from a read error. The V gene is TRBV10-3, the J gene TRBJ2-2; the D is unclear. This CDR3 is 16 amino acids long. In germline, CDR1 is ENHRY, CDR2 SYGVKD. The CDR3 DNA reads TGTGCCAGCAGTCGAGATCGACGACAGAACACCGGGGAGCTGTTTTTT. Translation: CASSRDRRQNTGELFF.

The genes are TRBV7-2 and TRBJ2-5, with D possibly TRBD1 on 6 matching bases. The germline V and J ends were trimmed by 4 bases and 2 bases, with 14 bases remaining between them. CDR1 is SGHTA and CDR2 is FQGNSA in the germline V gene. The CDR3 is 15 amino acids. The CDR3 is CASSSLGQRQETQYF. The CDR3 DNA reads as TGTGCCAGCAGCTCCCTCGGACAGCGACAAGAGACCCAGTACTTC.

In this sample, this clonotype turned up many times. The CDR3 coding sequence is TGTGCCAGCAGCGTAGAAAGGGACAGGGACACTGAAGCTTTCTTT. Translated, it gives CASSVERDRDTEAFF. The V gene is TRBV9, the J gene TRBJ1-1; TRBD1 matches 9 bases. The CDR3 is 15 residues long. From germline, CDR1 is SGDLS and CDR2 YYNGEE. Unmatched junction bases numbered 3, after V lost 0 bases and J lost 3 bases.

This clonotype was counted many times. The V call is TRBV6-1, the J call TRBJ2-6; TRBD2 matches at 7 bases. The CDR3 has 15 amino acids. V shed 4 bases, J shed 2 bases, and the junction held 2 bases outside the gene matches. CDR1 and CDR2 from the germline V gene are MNHNS and SASEGT. The CDR3 sequence is CASSVGGTGANVLTF. The CDR3 nucleotides are TGTGCCAGCAGTGTCGGGGGGACTGGGGCCAACGTCCTGACTTTC.

This clonotype was detected a few times. This rearrangement joins TRBV15 to TRBJ1-3, with D tentatively TRBD1 (5 bases). Germline-derived CDR1 and CDR2 are LNHNV and YYDKDF (reference sequence). The germline V and J ends were trimmed by 1 base and 0 bases, with 10 bases remaining between them. This CDR3 has 16 residues. As DNA, the CDR3 is TGTGCCACCAGCAGAGGCGCGGGGGGCTCTGGAAACACCATATATTTT. Protein product: CATSRGAGGSGNTIYF.

This clonotype appeared a few times. The chain has TRBV19 and TRBJ2-4; 7 nucleotides line up with TRBD2. The junction had 11 bases not matched to a gene; V was cut back by 3 bases and J by 0 bases. CDR1 is LNHDA, CDR2 SQIVND, per germline (reference sequence). The CDR3 has 18 residues. CDR3 bases: TGTGCCAGTAGTATGTTTCCTAGCGGAACTCTAGCCAAAAACATTCAGTACTTC. It yields the protein CASSMFPSGTLAKNIQYF. Full variable domain (rest looked up from reference TRBV19 and TRBJ2-4): DGGITQSPKYLFRKEGQNVTLSCEQNLNHDAMYWYRQDPGQGLRLIYYSQIVNDFQKGDIAEGYSVSREKKESFPLTVTSAQKNPTAFYLCASSMFPSGTLAKNIQYFGAGTRLSVL.

At least ten counts were recorded for this clonotype. The chain is built from TRBV30 and TRBJ2-7, with D unclear. Deletions cut 1 base from V and 0 bases from J, with 7 bases between. This CDR3 has 13 residues. CDR1 GTSNPN and CDR2 SVGIG come from the germline V gene (reference sequence). The CDR3 coding sequence is TGTGCCTGGAGTGGCGGCCCCTCCTACGAGCAGTACTTC. This gives the protein CAWSGGPSYEQYF.